Reported below is one TCR beta chain. Profiling relied on immunoSEQ multiplex PCR, and the TCRdb table lists in-frame clones only, not all of them. The sample yields around 200,000 clones, roughly 88% seen once. CDR1 KGHSH and CDR2 LQKENI come from the germline V gene. Trimming left V 5 bases short and J 1 base short, with 7 bases between. CDR3 length: 13 residues. These data belong to a study of blood T cell repertoires in COVID-19. Sequenced input: PBMCs or T cells enriched from blood (not recorded which). The origin of this receptor is a middle-aged man with acute COVID-19. This rearrangement joins TRBV18 to TRBJ2-3; the D gene is possibly TRBD1 (6 bases). Here the CDR3 reads CASSAGGTDTQYF. CDR3 nucleotide sequence: TGTGCCAGCTCAGCAGGGGGCACAGATACGCAGTATTTT.